A single sample gave rise to the 17 T cell receptor beta chains below, sequenced in a study of molecular identifiers for immune sequencing clone quantification. One entry per CDR3 protein, called by TCRdb with MiXCR from the PCR reads. The sample consists of some 96,000 distinct CDR3 sequences, 24% of them appearing once. The material sequenced was naive CD8+ T cells from blood, with Jurkat cell RNA spiked in. Subset: FACS-sorted CD8+CD4-CCR7+CD45RA+ naive T cells. These receptors originate from a human donor in good health. Some libraries in this study had Jurkat cell RNA spiked in.

A word on this clonotype: A much larger clone lies one base from this, so it may be a read error. The gene calls are TRBV7-3 and TRBJ1-1; weak D call: TRBD1 (6 bases). This CDR3 region has 13 residues. Germline V gene data show CDR1 as SGHTA and CDR2 as FQGTGA. The CDR3 sequence is CASSLGQNTVAFF. The DNA for the CDR3 is TGTGCCAGCAGCTTAGGACAGAACACTGTAGCTTTCTTT.

This clonotype has a count of ten or more. The chain uses TRBV6-1 and TRBJ2-7; possible D gene TRBD1, 5 bases. The CDR3 spans 12 residues. In germline, CDR1 is MNHNS, CDR2 SASEGT. Trimming shortened V by 11 bases and J by 4 bases, and 15 bases separated the two germline ends. The CDR3 region has the DNA TGTGCCGGAAGGACACGACCTTACGAGCAGTACTTC. This codes for CAGRTRPYEQYF.

On this clonotype itself: Without the conserved terminal phenylalanine or tryptophan, this CDR3 likely stems from a read error. This sequence joins TRBV12-3 or TRBV12-4 and TRBJ2-1, with unresolved D. The CDR3 loop spans 12 amino acids. V lost 2 bases and J 6 bases, leaving 5 bases between the germline ends. The CDR3 region has the DNA TGTGCCAGCAGTTTACTTCCCAATGAGCAGTTCCTC. Translating it yields CASSLLPNEQFL.

This clonotype has a count of ten or more. The chain couples TRBV11-1 to TRBJ1-1; D is perhaps TRBD1 (5 bases). The V gene lost 8 bases and the J gene lost 3 bases, with 10 bases spanning the gap. Germline V lookup: CDR1 SGHAT, CDR2 FQDESV (reference sequence). This CDR3 is 12 amino acids long. The chain's CDR3 is CASGTGYTEAFF. The CDR3 DNA follows: TGTGCCAGCGGGACGGGGTACACTGAAGCTTTCTTT.

The rearrangement joins TRBV28 to TRBJ2-7, with D tentatively TRBD2 (5 bases). V was shortened by 3 bases and J by 3 bases, with 9 bases between the two germline ends. The CDR3 has 13 amino acids. From germline, CDR1 is MDHEN and CDR2 SYDVKM. CDR3 sequence reads: CASSFVGSYEQYF. In DNA form, the CDR3 reads TGTGCCAGCAGTTTTGTGGGGAGCTACGAGCAGTACTTC.

This clonotype was seen many times. This sequence joins TRBV7-9 and TRBJ1-4, with a weak D call TRBD1 (6 bases). The V and J ends lost 2 bases and 13 bases respectively, with 14 bases between them. Germline values: CDR1 SEHNR, CDR2 FQNEAQ (reference sequence). The CDR3 loop spans 13 amino acids. CDR3 nucleotide sequence: TGTGCCAGCAGCTTACATCCCGAGACAGGACTGTTTTTT. The encoded protein is CASSLHPETGLFF.

Details on this clonotype: This may come from a read error, since a much larger clone is one base off. This chain uses TRBV4-3 with TRBJ1-4; no definite D call. Trimming left V 4 bases short and J 7 bases short, with 19 bases between. The CDR3 covers 16 residues. The germline V gene has CDR1 LGHNA and CDR2 YSLEER. CDR3 in amino acids: CASSLVEKGGGEKLFF. Written as DNA, the CDR3 is TGCGCCAGCAGCCTGGTAGAAAAGGGTGGAGGTGAAAAACTGTTTTTT.

For this clonotype: This may stem from a read error, because a much larger clone lies one nucleotide away. Given the absence of the conserved phenylalanine or tryptophan at the CDR3 end, a read error is likely. The chain has TRBV20-1 and TRBJ2-3, with D possibly matching TRBD2 (5 bases). Germline loops: CDR1 DFQATT, CDR2 SNEGSKA (reference sequence). The CDR3 is made up of 15 amino acids. The V end was cut by 6 bases, the J end by 3 bases, with 19 bases between. CDR3 residues: CSARVIGEGTDTQYS. In nucleotides, the CDR3 is TGCAGTGCCCGAGTAATCGGGGAAGGTACAGATACGCAGTATTCT.

This clonotype was recorded at least ten times. The gene calls are TRBV27 and TRBJ2-7; D gene ambiguous. Germline CDR1 and CDR2: MNHEY and SMNVEV (reference sequence). Trimming took off 3 bases at V and 4 bases at J, with 16 bases between the two ends. This CDR3 spans 15 amino acids. The CDR3 DNA is TGTGCCAGCAGTTTCGGCCCCGCGGCCCAATACGAGCAGTACTTC. This codes for CASSFGPAAQYEQYF.

This clonotype was seen a handful of times. One junction end does not reproduce the germline sequence, and a read error may be involved. The genes are TRBV15 and TRBJ1-1; no reliable D call. The CDR3 is 14 residues long. The V gene's germline CDR1 is LNHNV and CDR2 YYDKDF (reference sequence). CDR3 DNA sequence: TGTGCCACCAGCAGAGAAGGAATGAGCACTGGAGCTTTCTTT. Residues: CATSREGMSTGAFF.

This chain connects TRBV7-2 to TRBJ2-2, with D maybe TRBD2 (6 bases). V was shortened by 1 base and J by 5 bases, with 17 bases between the two germline ends. Germline assignment: CDR1 SGHTA and CDR2 FQGNSA. This CDR3 comprises 17 residues. The CDR3 loop reads CASSLDVLALGTGELFF. The CDR3 nucleotides read TGTGCCAGCAGCTTAGATGTACTAGCTCTTGGAACCGGGGAGCTGTTTTTT.

The chain uses TRBV7-9 and TRBJ2-2; the D gene is possibly TRBD1 (5 bases). Between the trimmed V and J ends, which lost 5 bases and 4 bases, there was a span of 17 bases. Germline loops: CDR1 SEHNR, CDR2 FQNEAQ (reference sequence). This CDR3 is built from 16 residues. CDR3 protein: CASSTVVRDGTGELFF. CDR3 DNA sequence: TGTGCCAGCAGCACTGTCGTCAGGGATGGCACCGGGGAGCTGTTTTTT.

Note on this clonotype: A clone one base away is much larger, so this may be a read error. The gene calls are TRBV20-1 and TRBJ2-7; 13 nucleotides match TRBD2. The CDR3 loop spans 15 amino acids. Germline CDR1 and CDR2: DFQATT and SNEGSKA (reference sequence). The CDR3 DNA reads as TGCGGTGCTAGAGATGGGACTAGCGGGGCCTACGAGCAGTACTTC. Translated: CGARDGTSGAYEQYF.

This clonotype was seen ten or more times. The rearrangement joins TRBV20-1 to TRBJ2-7; D unresolved. The CDR3 has 13 residues. Germline V gives CDR1 DFQATT, CDR2 SNEGSKA (reference sequence). V was pared by 8 bases and J by 4 bases, with 18 bases between. The CDR3 bases are TGCAGTACCACCGGCTCGGGCTCTTACGAGCAGTACTTC. Translating gives CSTTGSGSYEQYF.

This clonotype was counted at least ten times. This sequence joins TRBV27 and TRBJ1-1; 7 bases fit TRBD1. The CDR3 has 14 residues. V dropped 5 bases and J dropped 6; count of bases not matched to a gene: 9. Germline V gene data show CDR1 as MNHEY and CDR2 as SMNVEV (reference sequence). CDR3 nucleotide sequence: TGTGCCAGCAGTCTTGACAGGGCTTTACCTGAAGCTTTCTTT. Translating it yields CASSLDRALPEAFF.

This clonotype was detected only once. A much larger clone lies a single base off, so this may be a read error. CDR3 DNA: TGTGCCAGCAGTGGGGGACTGGGACAAGAGCCCCAGTACTTC. It is translated as CASSGGLGQEPQYF. The chain recombines TRBV2 with TRBJ2-5; D tentatively fits TRBD1 or TRBD2 (6 bases each). The germline gives CDR1 SNHLY, CDR2 FYNNEI. This CDR3 contains 14 residues.

Many counts were recorded for this clonotype. The chain recombines TRBV27 with TRBJ2-7, with D possibly matching TRBD1 (5 bases). Germline CDR1 is MNHEY and CDR2 is SMNVEV (reference sequence). There are 13 residues in the CDR3. Trimming took off 0 bases at V and 2 bases at J, with 5 bases between the two ends. CDR3 DNA sequence: TGTGCCAGCAGTTTATCGGACACCTACGAGCAGTACTTC. Its translation: CASSLSDTYEQYF.